One TCR beta chain is described in this entry. The source of the sample is a study of shared clonotypes between healthy human individuals. Trimming at V came to 4 bases and at J to 1 base, leaving 3 bases not matched to a gene. CDR3 length equals 14 residues. The germline CDR1 and CDR2 sequences are SGHRS and YFSETQ. Researchers divided each subset's genomic DNA evenly across several immunoSEQ plates. The method was immunoSEQ multiplex PCR; TCRdb's version includes in-frame clones alone and lacks a portion of them. The repertoire holds around 690,000 clones, with around 91% as singletons. The sample was memory CD8+ T cells from PBMCs. Stated subset: CD45RO+ cells pooled with CCR7-negative TemRA cells. This chain uses TRBV5-1 with TRBJ2-5; 8 positions agree with TRBD1. The TCR was taken from a man aged 18 to 30 in good health. Some clones in this sample may be carry-over from other donors' samples. DNA for the CDR3: TGCGCCAGCAGCCCGGACAGGGCCCAAGAGACCCAGTACTTC. It codes for CASSPDRAQETQYF. The full variable domain, with the rest looked up from reference TRBV5-1 and TRBJ2-5, is KAGVTQTPRYLIKTRGQQVTLSCSPISGHRSVSWYQQTPGQGLQFLFEYFSETQRNKGNFPGRFSGRQFSNSRSEMNVSTLELGDSALYLCASSPDRAQETQYFGPGTRLLVL.